The clone carrying this TCR beta chain was seen only a few times. Noted time point: newly diagnosed GD, antithyroid drugs for less than 3 months. Generation of the TCR library employed RNA extracted from PBMCs. Library construction for TCR beta used iRepertoire HTBI primers and Arm-PCR of CDR3 regions. TCRdb recomputed calls from the multiplex PCR reads with MiXCR, one row per CDR3 protein. The table has 400,000 to 450,000 distinct CDR3 sequences, more than 13% seen once; the top ten hold approximately 15%. The record originates from a study of regulatory T cells in long-lasting Graves disease. Germline lookup yields CDR1 SNHLY and CDR2 FYNNEI. This CDR3 comprises 16 residues. The V end lost 7 bases, the J end lost 0 bases, and 13 bases lay between the germline ends. These data were also filed under a second study, of T cells in Graves' hyperthyroidism and ophthalmopathy.

This receptor was taken from a woman aged 25 to 39 with Graves disease. The chain couples TRBV2 to TRBJ2-6; D tentatively fits TRBD1 or TRBD2 (5 bases each). This specimen was peripheral blood mononuclear cells (PBMCs), taken at new diagnosis, from a patient treated with antithyroid drugs. The CDR3 protein is CASTWDDISGANVLTF. CDR3 in DNA: TGTGCCAGCACCTGGGACGACATCTCTGGGGCCAACGTCCTGACTTTC.